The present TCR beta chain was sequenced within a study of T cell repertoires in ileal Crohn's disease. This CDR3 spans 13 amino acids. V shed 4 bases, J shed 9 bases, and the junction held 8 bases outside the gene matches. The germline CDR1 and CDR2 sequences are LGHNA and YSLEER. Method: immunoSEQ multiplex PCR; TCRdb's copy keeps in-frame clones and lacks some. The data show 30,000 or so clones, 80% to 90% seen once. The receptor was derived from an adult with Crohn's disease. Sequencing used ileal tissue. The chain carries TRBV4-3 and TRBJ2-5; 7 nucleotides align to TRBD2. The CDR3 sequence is CASSPGGLMAQYF. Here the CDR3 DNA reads TGCGCCAGCAGCCCGGGGGGACTGATGGCCCAGTACTTC.